The sequence of this T cell receptor (beta chain) was determined in a study of blood T cell repertoires in COVID-19. The J segment lost 5 bases and the V segment lost 0 bases, leaving 0 bases of the junction unmatched. In germline, CDR1 is SGHVS, CDR2 FNYEAQ. CDR3 size: 14 residues. Using immunoSEQ multiplex PCR, the repertoire was profiled, and TCRdb retains in-frame clones only, with some absent. This table holds about 310,000 clones, approximately 90% found once. The sequence was collected from a man between 18 and 35 years old with active or convalescent COVID-19. Sequencing input: peripheral blood. The rearrangement joins TRBV7-6 to TRBJ2-3, with TRBD2 matching over 9 bases. As DNA, the CDR3 is TGTGCCAGCAGCTTAGCAGCGGGGGGAGATACGCAGTATTTT. This sequence encodes CASSLAAGGDTQYF.